This TCR beta chain was recovered during a study of blood T cell repertoires in COVID-19. Looking at the study overall: Material from acute and convalescent COVID-19 was sourced from the United States, Italy and Spain.

Participant-reported clinical history was the basis for cohort assignment. CDR3 length equals 14 residues. V shed 7 bases and J 6 bases; nucleotides not matched to a gene: 10. Germline CDR1 is SQVTM and CDR2 is ANQGSEA. As handled by the study authors: Amplified reference gene primers provided the basis for estimating nucleated cell counts. Measured with immunoSEQ multiplex PCR; TCRdb has only the in-frame clones, and not every one. The V and J calls and clone size are taken from that table; D and trimming were inferred from the DNA. The sample carries approximately 190,000 clones, more than 65% recorded once.

J is TRBJ2-2 and V is TRBV29-1, with 8 bases fitting TRBD2. The sequenced sample consisted of PBMCs or T cells enriched from blood (not recorded which). The TCR originated in a man aged 35-49 years who had recovered from COVID-19. This CDR3 is CSARGLASAGELFF. CDR3 in DNA: TGCAGCGCTAGAGGACTAGCTTCGGCCGGGGAGCTGTTTTTT.